This TCR beta chain originates from a study of shared clonotypes between healthy human individuals. CD45RO-negative CD8 cells positively selected for CCR7 made up the naive population, which excluded terminally differentiated effector memory CD45RA+ cells. On this clone itself: Its antigen is not known.

Some 30,000 T cell genomes, or roughly 200 ng DNA, went into the sorted-subset replicate PCRs. Assay: immunoSEQ multiplex PCR; the TCRdb copy retains only in-frame clones and omits some. The repertoire holds some 2.1 million clones, around 96% seen once, with 1% to 1.3% in the top ten. Study-level findings and limits: Non-shared clonotypes showed lower generation probabilities than clonotypes common to all four donors.

V was pared by 0 bases and J by 2 bases, with 6 bases between. The CDR3 loop spans 14 amino acids. CDR1 is LNHNV and CDR2 is YYDKDF in the germline V gene (reference sequence). The chain is built from TRBV15 and TRBJ2-3; no firm D call. This clonotype was obtained from a man aged 18-30 years in good health. The sequencing input was naive CD8+ T cells sorted from blood. The CDR3 loop is CATSREDFTDTQYF. CDR3 nucleotide sequence: TGTGCCACCAGCAGAGAAGACTTCACAGATACGCAGTATTTT.